A single TCR beta chain is shown here with its context. What it recognizes is unknown. A clone one base away is much larger, so this may be a read error. Since no conserved phenylalanine or tryptophan closes the CDR3, a read error is the likely cause. The data stem from a study of regulatory T cells in long-lasting Graves disease. Study context: Persistent Graves' disease denoted over 5 years of antithyroid drugs plus positive TSH receptor antibodies.

Overall study results and limits: Persistent disease showed a preference for TRBV28, TRBJ1-2 and TRBJ2-5.

Both iRepertoire HTBI primers and Arm-PCR of CDR3 regions were used to build the TCR beta libraries. In TCRdb, the multiplex PCR reads were re-called with MiXCR into one record per CDR3 protein. The data show 390,000 or so distinct CDR3 sequences, roughly 25% seen once. The CDR3 is 13 amino acids. Trimming shortened V by 2 bases and J by 1 base, and 5 bases separated the two germline ends. The germline CDR1 and CDR2 sequences are SGHTA and FQGTGA. This sample's time point: persistent/refractory GD, antithyroid drugs over 5 years with positive TRAb. PBMCs provided the RNA from which the TCR library was made.

The genes are TRBV7-3 and TRBJ1-1, with no clear D. The receptor was isolated from a middle-aged woman with Graves disease. Sample: peripheral blood mononuclear cells (PBMCs), taken when the disease was refractory, from a patient treated with antithyroid drugs. The CDR3 loop reads CASSLSSNTEAFL. CDR3 coding DNA: TGTGCCAGCAGCTTATCGTCGAACACTGAAGCTTTCCTT.